This T cell receptor beta chain was observed in a study of T cells after yellow fever vaccination. Study-wide results and caveats: Weaker overall, the secondary response nonetheless peaked faster (day 5 versus 15). Re-detected after boosting: most primary clones, about 95% of CD4 and around 86% of CD8.

This CDR3 is built from 16 residues. The germline V gene has CDR1 SGHRS and CDR2 YFSETQ. V was trimmed by 4 bases and J by 8 bases, leaving 21 bases between them. TCR cDNA, made by 5'RACE template switching, carried an added universal primer site and UMIs. TCRdb analysed the 5' RACE reads with MiXCR anew, one entry per CDR3 protein. The table includes about 50,000 distinct CDR3 sequences, about 5.6% detected once. The sequencing used PBMCs, either bulk or a sorted T-cell subset (CD4+, CD8+, memory, or dextramer-sorted; not recorded which), collected on the day of the yellow fever booster vaccination. The rearrangement uses TRBV5-1 and TRBJ1-4; D is perhaps TRBD1 (6 bases). This clonotype was sampled from a man aged 18-30 years who received the YFV17D yellow fever vaccine. The CDR3 here is CASSRRPQGQGEKLFF. The CDR3 DNA follows: TGCGCCAGCAGCCGCCGTCCACAGGGTCAGGGAGAAAAACTGTTTTTT.